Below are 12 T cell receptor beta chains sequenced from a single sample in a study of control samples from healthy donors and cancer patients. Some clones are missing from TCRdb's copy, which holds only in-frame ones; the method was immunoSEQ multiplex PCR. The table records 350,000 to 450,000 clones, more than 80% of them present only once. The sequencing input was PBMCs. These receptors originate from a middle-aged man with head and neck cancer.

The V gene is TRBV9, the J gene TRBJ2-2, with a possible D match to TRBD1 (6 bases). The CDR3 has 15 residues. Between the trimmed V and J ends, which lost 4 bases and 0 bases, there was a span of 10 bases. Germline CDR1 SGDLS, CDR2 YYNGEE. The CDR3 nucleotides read TGTGCCAGCAGCCCCTGGACAGCGAACACCGGGGAGCTGTTTTTT. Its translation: CASSPWTANTGELFF.

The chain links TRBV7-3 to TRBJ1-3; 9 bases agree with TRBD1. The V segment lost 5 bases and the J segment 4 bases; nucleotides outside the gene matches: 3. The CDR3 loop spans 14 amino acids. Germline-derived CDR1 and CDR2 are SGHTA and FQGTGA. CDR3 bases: TGTGCCAGCAGCCCTGGACAGGGGGGAAACACCATATATTTT. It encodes CASSPGQGGNTIYF.

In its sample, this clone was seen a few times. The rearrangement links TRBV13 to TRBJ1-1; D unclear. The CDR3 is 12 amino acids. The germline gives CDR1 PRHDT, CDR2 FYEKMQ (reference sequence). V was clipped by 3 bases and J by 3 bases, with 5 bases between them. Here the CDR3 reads CASSLQYTEAFF. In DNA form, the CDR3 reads TGTGCCAGCAGCTTGCAGTACACTGAAGCTTTCTTT.

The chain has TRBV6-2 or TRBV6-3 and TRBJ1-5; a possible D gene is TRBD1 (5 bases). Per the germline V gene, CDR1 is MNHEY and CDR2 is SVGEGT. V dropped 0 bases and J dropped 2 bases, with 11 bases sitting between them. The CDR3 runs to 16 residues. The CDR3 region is CASSYSNWGGNQPQHF. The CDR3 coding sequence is TGTGCCAGCAGTTACTCGAATTGGGGGGGCAATCAGCCCCAGCATTTT.

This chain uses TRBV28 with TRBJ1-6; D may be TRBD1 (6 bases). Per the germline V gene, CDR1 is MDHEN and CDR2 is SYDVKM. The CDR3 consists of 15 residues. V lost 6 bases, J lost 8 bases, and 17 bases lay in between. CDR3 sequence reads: CASSKQKTGHSPLHF. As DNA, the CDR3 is TGTGCCAGCAGCAAACAGAAGACAGGTCATTCACCCCTCCACTTT.

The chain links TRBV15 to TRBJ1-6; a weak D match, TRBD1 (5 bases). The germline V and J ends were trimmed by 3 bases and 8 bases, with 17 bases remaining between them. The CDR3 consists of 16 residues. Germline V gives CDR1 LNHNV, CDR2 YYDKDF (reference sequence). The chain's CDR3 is CATSRRDDQIDSPLHF. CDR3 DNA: TGTGCCACCAGCAGGCGGGACGATCAAATCGATTCACCCCTCCACTTT. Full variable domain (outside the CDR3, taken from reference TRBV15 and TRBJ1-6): DAMVIQNPRYQVTQFGKPVTLSCSQTLNHNVMYWYQQKSSQAPKLLFHYYDKDFNNEADTPDNFQSRRPNTSFCFLDIRSPGLGDTAMYLCATSRRDDQIDSPLHFGNGTRLTVT.

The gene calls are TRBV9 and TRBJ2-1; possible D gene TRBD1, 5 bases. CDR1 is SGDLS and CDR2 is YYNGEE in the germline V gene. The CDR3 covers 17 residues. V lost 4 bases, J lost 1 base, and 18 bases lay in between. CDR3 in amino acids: CASSPRQNRLSYNEQFF. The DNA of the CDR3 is TGTGCCAGCAGCCCCCGACAGAACCGATTATCCTACAATGAGCAGTTCTTC. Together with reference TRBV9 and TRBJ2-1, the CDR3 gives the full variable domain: DSGVTQTPKHLITATGQRVTLRCSPRSGDLSVYWYQQSLDQGLQFLIQYYNGEERAKGNILERFSAQQFPDLHSELNLSSLELGDSALYFCASSPRQNRLSYNEQFFGPGTRLTVL.

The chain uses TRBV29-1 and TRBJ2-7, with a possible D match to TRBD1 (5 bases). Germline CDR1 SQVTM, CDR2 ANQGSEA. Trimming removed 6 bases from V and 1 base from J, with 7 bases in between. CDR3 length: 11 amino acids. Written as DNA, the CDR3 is TGCAGCGTGGGGCAGTCCTACGAGCAGTACTTC. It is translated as CSVGQSYEQYF.

CDR3 protein: CASSIAGAPVSGANVLTF. Here the CDR3 DNA reads TGTGCCAGTAGTATAGCAGGGGCCCCAGTCTCTGGGGCCAACGTCCTGACTTTC. The chain is built from TRBV19 and TRBJ2-6; D is perhaps TRBD1 (6 bases). The CDR3 loop spans 18 amino acids. V was pared by 1 base and J by 0 bases, with 13 bases between. Germline lookup yields CDR1 LNHDA and CDR2 SQIVND (reference sequence).

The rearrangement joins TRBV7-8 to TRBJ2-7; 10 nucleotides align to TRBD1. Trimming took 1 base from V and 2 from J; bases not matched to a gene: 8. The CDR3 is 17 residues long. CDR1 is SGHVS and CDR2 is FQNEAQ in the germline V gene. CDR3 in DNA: TGTGCCAGCAGCTTAGGAGTCGGGACAGGGGATACCTACGAGCAGTACTTC. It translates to CASSLGVGTGDTYEQYF.

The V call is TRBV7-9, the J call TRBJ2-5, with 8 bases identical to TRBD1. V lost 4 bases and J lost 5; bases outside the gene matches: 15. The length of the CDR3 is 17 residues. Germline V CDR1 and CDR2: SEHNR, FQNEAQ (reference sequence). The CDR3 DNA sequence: TGTGCCAGCAGCTCTGGAGGGGCAGGGGGCGCGATGGAGACCCAGTACTTC. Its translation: CASSSGGAGGAMETQYF.

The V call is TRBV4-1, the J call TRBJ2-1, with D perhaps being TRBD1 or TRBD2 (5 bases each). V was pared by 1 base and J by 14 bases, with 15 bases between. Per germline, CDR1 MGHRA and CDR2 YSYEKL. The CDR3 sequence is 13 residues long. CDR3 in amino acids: CASSQVGRVGKFF. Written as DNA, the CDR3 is TGCGCCAGCAGCCAAGTGGGGCGGGTAGGAAAGTTCTTC.